Shown below are 22 T cell receptor beta chains from a single sample sequenced in a study of blood T cells in healthy people across ages. Next came a second PCR, run for roughly 6 to 11 cycles, which used a sample-barcoded 5' primer along with a J-beta primer mix. TCRdb reprocessed the 5' RACE reads via MiXCR and lists one record per CDR3 protein. The repertoire holds 910,000 or so distinct CDR3 sequences, just over 50% seen once, with about a fifth in the top ten. Sequenced material: blood. The source of these receptors is a woman aged 60-70 years in good health.

This clonotype has at least ten counts. This chain connects TRBV9 to TRBJ2-7; D not certain. Deletions cut 5 bases from V and 5 bases from J, with 11 bases between. This CDR3 contains 12 residues. Looked up from germline, CDR1 is SGDLS and CDR2 is YYNGEE. The CDR3 nucleotides read TGTGCCAGCAGTCCCAATCGCGACGAGCAGTACTTC. This translates into CASSPNRDEQYF.

This chain links TRBV5-1 with TRBJ2-4; TRBD1 agrees at 8 bases. The CDR3 contains 14 residues. V was clipped by 4 bases and J by 13 bases; unmatched bases: 13. Germline values: CDR1 SGHRS, CDR2 YFSETQ. CDR3 bases: TGCGCCAGCAGCGCCCGGACAGGGCAGGGCAAGCAGTACTTC. It is translated as CASSARTGQGKQYF.

This clonotype was detected a few times. This rearrangement joins TRBV29-1 to TRBJ2-3; no clear D. This CDR3 has 11 residues. The V gene's germline CDR1 is SQVTM and CDR2 ANQGSEA. Trimming cost V 7 bases and J 4 bases, with 9 bases left between them. CDR3: CSGAHPDTQYF. The CDR3 DNA is TGCAGCGGTGCTCACCCAGATACGCAGTATTTT.

The J gene is TRBJ2-2, the V gene TRBV25-1; TRBD1 matches at 10 bases. Germline V gene lookup returns CDR1 MGHDK and CDR2 SYGVNS. The CDR3 runs 15 residues. Losses at the gene ends were 3 bases for V and 8 bases for J; bases not matched to a gene: 6. CDR3 in amino acids: CASSDPTGGGGELFF. CDR3 bases: TGTGCCAGCAGTGACCCGACAGGGGGCGGAGGGGAGCTGTTTTTT.

The chain recombines TRBV7-9 with TRBJ2-6; TRBD2 is a possible D gene (5 bases). Trimming removed 3 bases from V and 3 bases from J, with 18 bases in between. The CDR3 has 18 residues. Germline loops: CDR1 SEHNR, CDR2 FQNEAQ (reference sequence). For the CDR3, the DNA is TGTGCCAGCAGCTTCGAGAGAGGGAAGCAGCGTGGGGCCAACGTCCTGACTTTC. Protein: CASSFERGKQRGANVLTF. The entire variable domain, with the rest obtained from reference TRBV7-9 and TRBJ2-6, is as follows: DTGVSQNPRHKITKRGQNVTFRCDPISEHNRLYWYRQTLGQGPEFLTYFQNEAQLEKSRLLSDRFSAERPKGSFSTLEIQRTEQGDSAMYLCASSFERGKQRGANVLTFGAGSRLTVL.

The chain combines TRBV20-1 with TRBJ2-1, with 9 bases aligning to TRBD2. The CDR3 loop spans 12 amino acids. After removal of 7 bases from V and 9 bases from J, the junction contained 7 bases not matched to a gene. CDR1 is DFQATT, CDR2 SNEGSKA, per germline (reference sequence). The CDR3 region is CSDQRAGGEQFF. DNA of the CDR3: TGCAGTGATCAGAGAGCGGGAGGTGAGCAGTTCTTC.

The V call is TRBV12-3 or TRBV12-4, the J call TRBJ2-2; no clear D gene. With 5 bases removed from V and 5 bases from J, the gap between germline ends came to 12 bases. The CDR3 length is 14 residues. Here the CDR3 reads CASSKAGETGELFF. DNA for the CDR3: TGTGCCAGCAGTAAGGCAGGTGAAACCGGGGAGCTGTTTTTT.

V gene TRBV15 combines with J gene TRBJ1-3; D is unclear. The ends were cut back, 0 bases at V and 11 bases at J, with 14 bases in the middle. CDR3 length equals 14 residues. In germline, CDR1 is LNHNV, CDR2 YYDKDF (reference sequence). CDR3 in amino acids: CATSRDPGGSAIYF. CDR3 DNA sequence: TGTGCCACCAGCAGAGATCCCGGAGGGAGCGCCATATATTTT.

The chain employs TRBV5-1 and TRBJ2-7; the D is unclear. CDR3 length: 15 amino acids. Trimming took off 0 bases at V and 1 base at J, with 11 bases between the two ends. Germline CDR1 SGHRS, CDR2 YFSETQ. This CDR3 reads CASSLGEPLSYEQYF. CDR3 sequence (DNA): TGCGCCAGCAGCTTGGGAGAGCCACTTTCCTACGAGCAGTACTTC.

The genes are TRBV27 and TRBJ2-4, with 9 bases identical to TRBD2. Gene TRBJ2-5 matches the end of the DNA better, so the J call may be wrong. Germline lookup yields CDR1 MNHEY and CDR2 SMNVEV (reference sequence). The length of the CDR3 is 17 residues. The CDR3 DNA reads TGTGCCAGCAGTTTATTGGCGGGAGGGCCGAGTCAAGAGACCCAGTACTTC. It encodes CASSLLAGGPSQETQYF.

The gene calls are TRBV6-1 and TRBJ2-7, with D tentatively TRBD1 (6 bases). The V end lost 6 bases, the J end lost 6 bases, and 18 bases lay between the germline ends. Germline assignment: CDR1 MNHNS and CDR2 SASEGT. This CDR3 has 14 residues. The CDR3 region has the DNA TGTGCCAGCAGCAGGACAGCGTTTGGTGGCGAGCAGTACTTC. It is translated as CASSRTAFGGEQYF.

The chain carries TRBV20-1 and TRBJ1-5, with TRBD1 matching over 7 bases. Germline-derived CDR1 and CDR2 are DFQATT and SNEGSKA (reference sequence). V lost 6 bases to trimming and J lost 0 bases; unmatched junction nucleotides: 11. This CDR3 region has 16 residues. Here the CDR3 DNA reads TGCAGTGCCCGCCGGGGAGGGGGCCTTAGCAATCAGCCCCAGCATTTT. Residues: CSARRGGGLSNQPQHF.

This clonotype was detected ten times or more. The CDR3 here is CASSPIAVDYEQYF. For the CDR3, the DNA is TGCGCCAGCAGCCCAATAGCGGTAGACTACGAGCAGTACTTC. This chain joins TRBV5-1 and TRBJ2-7, with D possibly matching TRBD2 (6 bases). Trimming removed 4 bases at V and 3 bases at J, with 14 bases between. The CDR3 has 14 amino acids. Germline values: CDR1 SGHRS, CDR2 YFSETQ.

CDR3 loop: CASSELRNTGELFF. The CDR3 DNA reads TGTGCCAGCAGTGAACTGCGGAACACCGGGGAGCTGTTTTTT. The rearrangement uses TRBV6-1 and TRBJ2-2; D unresolved. V was pared by 2 bases and J by 1 base, with 5 bases between. The CDR3 contains 14 residues. CDR1 is MNHNS and CDR2 is SASEGT in the germline V gene.

The chain combines TRBV12-3 or TRBV12-4 with TRBJ2-1, with D possibly TRBD2 on 6 matching bases. V was cut by 6 bases and J by 8 bases, with 14 bases left in between. CDR3 length: 13 residues. DNA of the CDR3: TGTGCCAGCAGAGCGAACCCTAGCGATGAGCAGTTCTTC. Encoded protein: CASRANPSDEQFF.

This chain connects TRBV5-4 to TRBJ2-3; unclear D gene. Germline V CDR1 and CDR2: SGHNT, YYREEE (reference sequence). This CDR3 spans 14 amino acids. V shed 4 bases and J shed 2 bases, with 11 bases lying between them. CDR3 DNA: TGTGCCAGCAGCGACTTAGCCCTCACAGATACGCAGTATTTT. Translated, it gives CASSDLALTDTQYF.

This clonotype was seen repeatedly, ten times or more. The rearrangement uses TRBV27 and TRBJ2-7, with D unresolved. Trimming took 2 bases from V and 2 from J, leaving 10 bases between them. Germline CDR1 reads MNHEY; CDR2 reads SMNVEV (reference sequence). The CDR3 covers 14 residues. The chain's CDR3 is CASSLVGGTYEQYF. CDR3 nucleotide sequence: TGTGCCAGCAGTTTAGTGGGCGGAACCTACGAGCAGTACTTC.

The chain employs TRBV7-6 and TRBJ2-5; tentative D call: TRBD2 (5 bases). This CDR3 has 18 residues. Deletions cut 1 base from V and 4 bases from J, with 22 bases between. The V gene's germline CDR1 is SGHVS and CDR2 FNYEAQ. CDR3 amino acids: CASSLVSRGPTATETQYF. The CDR3 nucleotides are TGTGCCAGCAGCTTAGTATCCCGAGGGCCCACGGCTACAGAGACCCAGTACTTC.

The rearrangement links TRBV5-1 to TRBJ2-5, with D perhaps being TRBD1 or TRBD2 (5 bases each). V was clipped by 0 bases and J by 3 bases, with 9 bases between them. Germline V gene data show CDR1 as SGHRS and CDR2 as YFSETQ. The CDR3 has 14 residues. The DNA of the CDR3 is TGCGCCAGCAGCTTGGTGGGGGAAGAAGAGACCCAGTACTTC. It specifies CASSLVGEEETQYF.

This clonotype appeared a few times. This rearrangement joins TRBV28 to TRBJ2-5, with TRBD1 identical over 7 bases. CDR1 and CDR2 from the germline V gene are MDHEN and SYDVKM. Unmatched junction bases numbered 6, after V lost 2 bases and J lost 0 bases. CDR3 size: 16 residues. The CDR3 loop is CASSLEQGFNQETQYF. DNA of the CDR3: TGTGCCAGCAGTTTAGAACAGGGGTTTAACCAAGAGACCCAGTACTTC.

Turning to this clonotype: Its ends do not fully match the called genes, so a read error is possible. J is TRBJ2-7 and V is TRBV5-1, with TRBD1 matching over 11 bases. The CDR3 totals 15 residues. Germline V gene lookup returns CDR1 SGHRS and CDR2 YFSETQ. DNA for the CDR3: TGCGCCGGCAGCAGAGGGACAGGGGGCTCCTACGAGCAGTACTTC. This codes for CAGSRGTGGSYEQYF.

The chain combines TRBV5-1 with TRBJ2-3; 10 bases are a match to TRBD2. CDR3 size: 18 residues. Germline V gene data show CDR1 as SGHRS and CDR2 as YFSETQ. Unmatched junction bases numbered 10, after V lost 1 base and J lost 2 bases. This chain's CDR3 is CASSLNLGLAEATDTQYF. The CDR3 nucleotides read TGCGCCAGCAGCTTGAACCTTGGACTAGCGGAAGCCACAGATACGCAGTATTTT.